The 25 T cell receptor beta chains reported below all come from one sample, sequenced in a study of T cells in tumors and immune-related adverse events. This table comes from immunoSEQ multiplex PCR, and its TCRdb copy is limited to in-frame clones, with some not included. The repertoire holds more than 7,000 clones, around 94% seen once, with about 2.4% in the top ten. This specimen was lymph node tissue, taken from a patient treated with anti-PD-1 therapy. The receptors derive from a female donor with metastatic renal cell carcinoma.

This clone was observed a single time. The chain joins TRBV4-2 to TRBJ1-3, with D possibly matching TRBD1 (5 bases). Looked up from germline, CDR1 is LGHNA and CDR2 is YNFKEQ. V lost 0 bases to trimming and J lost 9 bases, with 15 bases between them. The CDR3 sequence is 15 residues long. The CDR3 loop reads CASSQDSRQGSTIYF. The CDR3 region has the DNA TGTGCCAGCAGCCAAGATTCCCGGCAGGGTAGCACCATATATTTT.

The chain links TRBV7-8 to TRBJ1-2; D not resolved. This CDR3 comprises 13 residues. V lost 5 bases and J lost 3, with 10 bases in between. CDR1 SGHVS and CDR2 FQNEAQ come from the germline V gene. CDR3 residues: CASSATGYYGYTF. The CDR3 DNA is TGTGCCAGCAGCGCGACGGGTTACTATGGCTACACCTTC.

The chain employs TRBV9 and TRBJ1-3, with 9 bases identical to TRBD1. Germline-derived CDR1 and CDR2 are SGDLS and YYNGEE. There are 16 residues in the CDR3. With 4 bases clipped from V and 4 bases from J, the junction kept 9 bases outside the gene matches. The CDR3 DNA follows: TGTGCCAGCAGCACCTCCGGGACAGGGATAGGAAACACCATATATTTT. Translated, it gives CASSTSGTGIGNTIYF.

V is TRBV7-9 and J is TRBJ2-2; D remains ambiguous. Germline loops: CDR1 SEHNR, CDR2 FQNEAQ (reference sequence). The CDR3 is 15 amino acids. V was trimmed by 2 bases and J by 0 bases, leaving 7 bases between them. In DNA form, the CDR3 reads TGTGCCAGCAGCTTAATGCAGGCGAACACCGGGGAGCTGTTTTTT. Translating gives CASSLMQANTGELFF.

The V and J genes are TRBV4-1 and TRBJ1-2, with no clear D. Germline CDR1 and CDR2: MGHRA and YSYEKL. The CDR3 length is 16 residues. V lost 1 base and J lost 0, with 12 bases in between. Here the CDR3 reads CASSQVSAVANYGYTF. The CDR3 bases are TGCGCCAGCAGCCAAGTTTCTGCCGTCGCTAACTATGGCTACACCTTC.

CDR3: CASSLRTSGANVLTF. CDR3 in DNA: TGTGCCAGCAGCTTGAGGACCTCTGGGGCCAACGTCCTGACTTTC. The V gene is TRBV11-2, the J gene TRBJ2-6; D not resolved. CDR3 length: 15 amino acids. CDR1 and CDR2 (germline): SGHAT, FQNNGV. Trimming left V 3 bases short and J 0 bases short, with 6 bases between.

The chain couples TRBV5-4 to TRBJ2-1, with 7 positions matching TRBD2. Trimming removed 5 bases from V and 5 bases from J; junction bases left unmatched: 4. This CDR3 is built from 13 residues. CDR1 is SGHNT, CDR2 YYREEE, per germline (reference sequence). CDR3 region: CASRPGLNNEQFF. CDR3 sequence (DNA): TGTGCCAGCAGACCGGGACTAAACAATGAGCAGTTCTTC.

The chain carries TRBV4-2 and TRBJ2-4; 11 bases fit TRBD2. The germline gives CDR1 LGHNA, CDR2 YNFKEQ. The ends lost 3 bases at V and 7 bases at J; junction bases unmatched: 17. CDR3 length: 19 residues. CDR3 nucleotide sequence: TGTGCCAGCAGCCATTCAGGGGGGAGACTAGCGGGGCAAGTGAACATTCAGTACTTC. Protein product: CASSHSGGRLAGQVNIQYF.

V gene TRBV4-1 combines with J gene TRBJ2-5, with D unresolved. This CDR3 has 14 amino acids. In germline, CDR1 is MGHRA, CDR2 YSYEKL. The V end lost 0 bases, the J end lost 3 bases, and 8 bases lay between the germline ends. The CDR3 sequence: CASSQDWNKETQYF. The CDR3 DNA reads as TGCGCCAGCAGCCAAGATTGGAACAAAGAGACCCAGTACTTC.

The chain couples TRBV11-3 to TRBJ2-3, with TRBD2 identical over 13 bases. Germline CDR1 is SGHNT and CDR2 is YENEEA. Trimming removed 4 bases from V and 1 base from J; junction bases left unmatched: 2. The CDR3 runs 16 residues. CDR3 region: CASSSGLAGRTDTQYF. For the CDR3, the DNA is TGTGCCAGCAGCTCGGGACTAGCGGGACGCACAGATACGCAGTATTTT.

V and J are TRBV4-1 and TRBJ2-5; 13 nucleotides align to TRBD2. The CDR3 extends over 20 amino acids. Germline CDR1 MGHRA, CDR2 YSYEKL. The junction had 20 bases not matched to a gene; V was cut back by 8 bases and J by 2 bases. The CDR3 sequence: CASHPLRKEGLAGPQETQYF. As DNA, the CDR3 is TGCGCCAGCCATCCTCTGCGGAAGGAGGGACTAGCGGGGCCGCAAGAGACCCAGTACTTC.

The chain is built from TRBV7-2 and TRBJ2-1, with 8 bases identical to TRBD2. The CDR3 loop spans 17 amino acids. J was trimmed by 5 bases and V by 3 bases; bases with no gene match: 12. Per germline, CDR1 SGHTA and CDR2 FQGNSA. The CDR3: CASSFRGGGRSNNEQFF. The CDR3 bases are TGTGCCAGCAGCTTCCGGGGGGGCGGGAGGAGCAACAATGAGCAGTTCTTC. Drawing the rest from reference TRBV7-2 and TRBJ2-1, the complete variable domain is GAGVSQSPSNKVTEKGKDVELRCDPISGHTALYWYRQSLGQGLEFLIYFQGNSAPDKSGLPSDRFSAERTGGSVSTLTIQRTQQEDSAVYLCASSFRGGGRSNNEQFFGPGTRLTVL.

This chain uses TRBV19 with TRBJ1-3; no definite D call. This CDR3 spans 14 amino acids. The V and J ends lost 5 bases and 0 bases respectively, with 8 bases between them. Germline-derived CDR1 and CDR2 are LNHDA and SQIVND (reference sequence). This chain's CDR3 is CASSFQISGNTIYF. For the CDR3, the DNA is TGTGCCAGTAGTTTCCAGATCTCTGGAAACACCATATATTTT.

The chain links TRBV6-5 to TRBJ1-4, with 9 bases lining up with TRBD1. The V gene's germline CDR1 is MNHEY and CDR2 SVGAGI. The V and J ends lost 4 bases and 6 bases, in that order; junction bases with no gene match: 3. CDR3 length: 14 residues. The CDR3 region is CASSSGTGHEKLFF. The CDR3 coding sequence is TGTGCCAGCAGTTCCGGGACAGGGCATGAAAAACTGTTTTTT.

The chain carries TRBV4-1 and TRBJ2-3; 13 bases match TRBD2. Germline lookup yields CDR1 MGHRA and CDR2 YSYEKL. The CDR3 spans 13 residues. Trimming took 5 bases from V and 8 from J; bases not matched to a gene: 1. This CDR3 is CASSWTSGGTQYF. As DNA, the CDR3 is TGCGCCAGCAGCTGGACTAGCGGGGGTACGCAGTATTTT.

In this sample, this clone turned up once. The chain combines TRBV7-6 with TRBJ1-4, with 8 bases aligning to TRBD1. V shed 5 bases, J shed 7 bases, and the junction held 15 bases outside the gene matches. Germline CDR1 SGHVS, CDR2 FNYEAQ. CDR3 size: 17 residues. DNA of the CDR3: TGTGCCAGCAGCCTGTCGGACAGGGTGGTGGGAAGTGAAAAACTGTTTTTT. Encoded protein: CASSLSDRVVGSEKLFF.

This clone appeared a few times. CDR3 in amino acids: CASSSPGQLNTEAFF. As DNA, the CDR3 is TGTGCCAGCAGCTCCCCAGGGCAGCTGAACACTGAAGCTTTCTTT. This rearrangement joins TRBV7-9 to TRBJ1-1, with D possibly matching TRBD1 (5 bases). The V gene's germline CDR1 is SEHNR and CDR2 FQNEAQ (reference sequence). V was cut by 4 bases and J by 0 bases, with 12 bases left in between. CDR3 length equals 15 residues.

The chain combines TRBV29-1 with TRBJ1-1, with a possible D match to TRBD1 (6 bases). V gave up 5 bases and J gave up 8 bases, with 18 bases separating them. Per the germline V gene, CDR1 is SQVTM and CDR2 is ANQGSEA. CDR3 length equals 13 residues. The CDR3 DNA sequence: TGCAGCGTTCCTACCCAGGGGCGGGGCGAAGCTTTCTTT. Translation gives CSVPTQGRGEAFF.

This clone was recorded once. This chain uses TRBV28 with TRBJ1-4, with TRBD1 matching 7 bases. J gave up 5 bases and V 4 bases, and 7 bases lay outside the gene matches. The CDR3 runs 15 residues. Germline CDR1 and CDR2: MDHEN and SYDVKM. The CDR3 region has the DNA TGTGCCAGCAGTTCAGGACAGGCTTCGAATGAAAAACTGTTTTTT. Its translation: CASSSGQASNEKLFF.

The chain is built from TRBV6-5 and TRBJ2-7; 9 bases map to TRBD2. The CDR3 is 16 amino acids. Germline CDR1 and CDR2: MNHEY and SVGAGI. V dropped 4 bases and J dropped 3; count of bases not matched to a gene: 10. The CDR3 protein is CASSSLVSGSFYEQYF. The CDR3 region has the DNA TGTGCCAGCAGTTCTCTTGTTAGCGGGAGTTTCTACGAGCAGTACTTC.

The chain couples TRBV27 to TRBJ2-5; 9 nucleotides agree with TRBD1. Per germline, CDR1 MNHEY and CDR2 SMNVEV (reference sequence). V lost 3 bases and J lost 7; bases outside the gene matches: 6. The CDR3 has 14 amino acids. CDR3 in amino acids: CASSFSQGASTQYF. CDR3 in DNA: TGTGCCAGCAGTTTTTCACAGGGGGCCTCGACCCAGTACTTC.

A few counts support this clone. This rearrangement joins TRBV5-4 to TRBJ1-6; no firm D call. CDR3 length equals 14 residues. In germline, CDR1 is SGHNT, CDR2 YYREEE (reference sequence). Between the trimmed V and J ends, which lost 0 bases and 9 bases, there was a span of 10 bases. The DNA of the CDR3 is TGTGCCAGCAGCTTGGAGCGGAGGCGTTCACCCCTCCACTTT. As protein: CASSLERRRSPLHF.

V gene TRBV7-7 combines with J gene TRBJ2-7; no firm D call. Germline assignment: CDR1 SSHAT and CDR2 FNYEAQ (reference sequence). CDR3 length equals 12 residues. Trimming removed 5 bases from V and 7 bases from J, with 12 bases in between. The CDR3 coding sequence is TGTGCCAGCAGCCAGCTCGGTCGGGAGCAGTACTTC. Translation gives CASSQLGREQYF.

The chain uses TRBV27 and TRBJ1-1; D possibly corresponds to TRBD1 (6 bases). The CDR3 runs 13 residues. Germline CDR1 MNHEY, CDR2 SMNVEV (reference sequence). V gave up 6 bases and J gave up 4 bases, with 12 bases separating them. The CDR3: CASRLQGPTEAFF. Written as DNA, the CDR3 is TGTGCCAGCAGACTTCAGGGGCCCACTGAAGCTTTCTTT.

This chain links TRBV6-1 with TRBJ2-7, with 7 positions matching TRBD2. Germline V CDR1 and CDR2: MNHNS, SASEGT. CDR3 length: 15 amino acids. Losses at the gene ends were 3 bases for V and 3 bases for J; bases not matched to a gene: 8. Here the CDR3 DNA reads TGTGCCAGCAGTGATGCCGGGACTACCATCTACGAGCAGTACTTC. Protein product: CASSDAGTTIYEQYF.